Listed here are 15 T cell receptor beta chains from one sample, sequenced in a study of blood T cell repertoires in COVID-19. The assay was immunoSEQ multiplex PCR, and TCRdb's table has in-frame clones only and misses some. The data contain 35,000 to 50,000 clones, about nine tenths of them singletons. Sequencing was performed on peripheral blood. These receptors were collected from a man between 60 and 75 years old with active COVID-19.

V and J are TRBV6-2 or TRBV6-3 and TRBJ2-3; TRBD2 matches 10 bases. V was pared by 4 bases and J by 3 bases, with 1 base of the junction left unmatched. Germline V CDR1 and CDR2: MNHEY, SVGEGT. CDR3 length: 14 amino acids. CDR3 bases: TGTGCCAGCAGTTCGGGACTAGCGACAGATACGCAGTATTTT. This encodes CASSSGLATDTQYF.

V is TRBV6-6 and J is TRBJ2-2; 7 positions agree with TRBD2. Germline V gene sequence: CDR1 MNHNY, CDR2 SVGAGI (reference sequence). The CDR3 consists of 14 residues. Trimming at V came to 7 bases and at J to 6 bases, leaving 8 bases not matched to a gene. CDR3 amino acids: CASKLAAFSGELFF. CDR3 coding DNA: TGTGCCAGCAAGCTAGCGGCGTTCTCCGGGGAGCTGTTTTTT.

This clone was seen a handful of times. This sequence joins TRBV27 and TRBJ1-1; D not certain. In germline, CDR1 is MNHEY, CDR2 SMNVEV (reference sequence). This CDR3 contains 15 residues. V dropped 1 base and J dropped 1 base, with 10 bases sitting between them. DNA of the CDR3: TGTGCCAGCAGTTTATATCCGACGGGGAACACTGAAGCTTTCTTT. The encoded protein is CASSLYPTGNTEAFF.

This sequence joins TRBV19 and TRBJ1-1; no reliable D call. The V end lost 6 bases, the J end lost 1 base, and 9 bases lay between the germline ends. The CDR3 is 13 residues long. The germline V gene encodes CDR1 LNHDA and CDR2 SQIVND (reference sequence). The CDR3 DNA follows: TGTGCCAGTAGGTTTCAGGAGAACACTGAAGCTTTCTTT. It yields the protein CASRFQENTEAFF. Looking up the rest from reference TRBV19 and TRBJ1-1 gives the full variable domain: DGGITQSPKYLFRKEGQNVTLSCEQNLNHDAMYWYRQDPGQGLRLIYYSQIVNDFQKGDIAEGYSVSREKKESFPLTVTSAQKNPTAFYLCASRFQENTEAFFGQGTRLTVV.

The chain carries TRBV6-5 and TRBJ2-5; 8 positions agree with TRBD2. In germline, CDR1 is MNHEY, CDR2 SVGAGI. The CDR3 runs to 12 residues. Trimming removed 8 bases from V and 5 bases from J; junction bases left unmatched: 4. The CDR3 sequence: CASRGGGETQYF. CDR3 DNA: TGTGCCAGCCGGGGGGGCGGGGAGACCCAGTACTTC.

This chain links TRBV7-9 with TRBJ2-3; D is unresolved. Germline lookup yields CDR1 SEHNR and CDR2 FQNEAQ (reference sequence). The CDR3 loop spans 14 amino acids. Trimming took off 5 bases at V and 2 bases at J, with 11 bases between the two ends. CDR3 DNA: TGTGCCAGCAGCCGAGAGAGGATCACAGATACGCAGTATTTT. Its translation: CASSRERITDTQYF.

V gene TRBV10-3 combines with J gene TRBJ2-1; 9 bases match TRBD2. The CDR3 extends over 15 amino acids. The germline gives CDR1 ENHRY, CDR2 SYGVKD. The trim removed 4 bases at V and 0 bases at J, leaving 1 base unmatched. This chain's CDR3 is CAISGSGSSYNEQFF. As DNA, the CDR3 is TGTGCCATCAGTGGTAGCGGGAGCTCCTACAATGAGCAGTTCTTC.

This chain connects TRBV27 to TRBJ2-1; 11 bases line up with TRBD2. The germline V gene encodes CDR1 MNHEY and CDR2 SMNVEV (reference sequence). With 7 bases clipped from V and 4 bases from J, the junction kept 6 bases outside the gene matches. The CDR3 contains 15 residues. CDR3 bases: TGTGCCAGCAATAGCGGGAGGGATACATACAATGAGCAGTTCTTC. This codes for CASNSGRDTYNEQFF.

This sequence joins TRBV5-4 and TRBJ2-5, with D unclear. Trimming took 0 bases from V and 5 from J, leaving 8 bases between them. Germline-derived CDR1 and CDR2 are SGHNT and YYREEE (reference sequence). CDR3 length equals 13 residues. The CDR3 nucleotides read TGTGCCAGCAGCTTGGGTCAGGCGGAGACCCAGTACTTC. Encoded protein: CASSLGQAETQYF.

This clone was counted a few times. The V call is TRBV6-5, the J call TRBJ2-1; 8 bases align to TRBD2. The CDR3 spans 16 residues. V lost 2 bases, J lost 3 bases, and 6 bases stayed unmatched. Per germline, CDR1 MNHEY and CDR2 SVGAGI. The chain's CDR3 is CASSYASGRYYNEQFF. The CDR3 region has the DNA TGTGCCAGCAGTTACGCGAGCGGGAGATACTACAATGAGCAGTTCTTC.

The chain is built from TRBV28 and TRBJ1-1, with 10 bases identical to TRBD1. Germline V lookup: CDR1 MDHEN, CDR2 SYDVKM. Trimming removed 8 bases from V and 3 bases from J; junction bases left unmatched: 15. The CDR3 spans 17 residues. CDR3 amino acids: CASPLSTLGTGDTEAFF. The CDR3 nucleotides read TGTGCCAGCCCTCTTTCGACCCTCGGGACAGGGGACACTGAAGCTTTCTTT. The variable domain in full, completed from reference TRBV28 and TRBJ1-1, reads DVKVTQSSRYLVKRTGEKVFLECVQDMDHENMFWYRQDPGLGLRLIYFSYDVKMKEKGDIPEGYSVSREKKERFSLILESASTNQTSMYLCASPLSTLGTGDTEAFFGQGTRLTVV.

V usage is TRBV5-6 and J usage is TRBJ2-5, with a weak D call TRBD2 (6 bases). The V end lost 2 bases, the J end lost 5 bases, and 19 bases lay between the germline ends. Germline CDR1 reads SGHDT; CDR2 reads YYEEEE. The CDR3 spans 16 residues. CDR3 residues: CASSLLFGGAWETQYF. The CDR3 nucleotides are TGTGCCAGCAGCTTACTCTTTGGAGGGGCGTGGGAGACCCAGTACTTC.

This chain links TRBV19 with TRBJ2-5; D perhaps matches TRBD2 (5 bases). Germline V gene data show CDR1 as LNHDA and CDR2 as SQIVND (reference sequence). Deletions cut 7 bases from V and 2 bases from J, with 17 bases between. This CDR3 contains 15 residues. The DNA for the CDR3 is TGTGCCAGTAAAGGCGGGCGAACACCACAAGAGACCCAGTACTTC. This translates into CASKGGRTPQETQYF. Looking up the rest from reference TRBV19 and TRBJ2-5 gives the full variable domain: DGGITQSPKYLFRKEGQNVTLSCEQNLNHDAMYWYRQDPGQGLRLIYYSQIVNDFQKGDIAEGYSVSREKKESFPLTVTSAQKNPTAFYLCASKGGRTPQETQYFGPGTRLLVL.

This chain links TRBV5-1 with TRBJ2-7, with 9 nucleotides matching TRBD2. CDR1 is SGHRS, CDR2 YFSETQ, per germline. The CDR3 covers 18 residues. V shed 7 bases and J 0 bases; nucleotides not matched to a gene: 17. CDR3 residues: CASRGGLAQPQSSYEQYF. In DNA form, the CDR3 reads TGCGCCAGCCGCGGCGGACTAGCGCAACCCCAGAGCTCCTACGAGCAGTACTTC.

The rearrangement links TRBV19 to TRBJ1-1; D ambiguous. Germline V lookup: CDR1 LNHDA, CDR2 SQIVND (reference sequence). The CDR3 spans 12 residues. V lost 5 bases to trimming and J lost 8 bases, with 12 bases between them. As DNA, the CDR3 is TGTGCCAGTAGTGCGGTGGATGGGGAAGCTTTCTTT. It specifies CASSAVDGEAFF.